This T cell receptor (beta chain) is drawn from a study of CD8 T cells in Susac syndrome. This clonotype was detected once. Its antigen is not identified. CDR3 length equals 17 residues. Germline V gives CDR1 KGHSH, CDR2 LQKENI. The V end was cut by 3 bases, the J end by 1 base, with 18 bases between. Random hexamers were used to reverse transcribe the RNA input (about 0.5 to 1 ug). TCRdb re-derived calls from the immunoSEQ multiplex PCR reads in MiXCR, one entry per CDR3 protein. The table shows some 96,000 distinct CDR3 sequences, with nearly 97% occurring only once. Regarding the study as a whole: The peak of CD8+ clonal expansion in Susac was seen in TEMRA cells and active patients.

The gene calls are TRBV18 and TRBJ1-1; possible D gene TRBD1, 5 bases. The sample comprised CD8+ T cells from PBMCs. The receptor comes from a human donor with Susac syndrome. CDR3 residues: CASSPVRDSVSNTEAFF. The CDR3 bases are TGTGCCAGCTCACCGGTCAGGGATTCGGTCTCGAACACTGAAGCTTTCTTT.